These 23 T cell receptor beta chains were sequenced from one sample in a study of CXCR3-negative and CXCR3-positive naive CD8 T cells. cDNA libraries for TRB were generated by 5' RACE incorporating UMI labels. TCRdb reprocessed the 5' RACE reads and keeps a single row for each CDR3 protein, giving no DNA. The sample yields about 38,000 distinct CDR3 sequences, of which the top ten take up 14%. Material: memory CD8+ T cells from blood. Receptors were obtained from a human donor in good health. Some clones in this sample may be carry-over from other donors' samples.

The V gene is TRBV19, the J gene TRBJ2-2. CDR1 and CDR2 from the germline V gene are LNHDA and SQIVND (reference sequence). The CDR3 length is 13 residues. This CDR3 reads CASSLGNTGELFF.

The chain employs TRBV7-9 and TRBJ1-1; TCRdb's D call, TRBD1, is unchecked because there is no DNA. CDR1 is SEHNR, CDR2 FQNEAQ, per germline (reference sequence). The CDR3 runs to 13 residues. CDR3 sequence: CASSITGLPEAFF.

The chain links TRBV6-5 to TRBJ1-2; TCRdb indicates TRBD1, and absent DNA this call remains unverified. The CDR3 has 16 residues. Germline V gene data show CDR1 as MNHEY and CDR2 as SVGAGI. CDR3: CASSYEQGTLGYGYTF.

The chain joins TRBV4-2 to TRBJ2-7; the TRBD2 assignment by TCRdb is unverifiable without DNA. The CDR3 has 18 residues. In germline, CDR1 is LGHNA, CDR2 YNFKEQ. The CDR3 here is CASSQGGPSGGPTYEQYF.

The CDR3 here is CSAREFRGRFYGYTF. This chain links TRBV20-1 with TRBJ1-2; there is no DNA to check the TCRdb D call of TRBD1. CDR1 and CDR2 (germline): DFQATT, SNEGSKA (reference sequence). The CDR3 contains 15 residues.

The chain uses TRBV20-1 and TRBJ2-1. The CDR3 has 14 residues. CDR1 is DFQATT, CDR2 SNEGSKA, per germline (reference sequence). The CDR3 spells CSGKLRGTYNEQFF.

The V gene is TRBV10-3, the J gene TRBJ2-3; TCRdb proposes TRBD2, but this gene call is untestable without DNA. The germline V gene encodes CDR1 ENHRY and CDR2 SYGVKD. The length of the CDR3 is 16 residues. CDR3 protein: CAISDFTSGGTDTQYF.

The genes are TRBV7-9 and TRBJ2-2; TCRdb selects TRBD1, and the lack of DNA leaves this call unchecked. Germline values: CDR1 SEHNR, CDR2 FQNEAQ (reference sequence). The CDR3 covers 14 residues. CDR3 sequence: CASMDSTNTGELFF. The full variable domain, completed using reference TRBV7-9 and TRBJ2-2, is DTGVSQNPRHKITKRGQNVTFRCDPISEHNRLYWYRQTLGQGPEFLTYFQNEAQLEKSRLLSDRFSAERPKGSFSTLEIQRTEQGDSAMYLCASMDSTNTGELFFGEGSRLTVL.

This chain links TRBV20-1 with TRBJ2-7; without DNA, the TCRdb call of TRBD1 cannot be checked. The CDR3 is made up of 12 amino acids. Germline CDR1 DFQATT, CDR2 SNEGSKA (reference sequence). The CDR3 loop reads CSAGQFSYEQYF.

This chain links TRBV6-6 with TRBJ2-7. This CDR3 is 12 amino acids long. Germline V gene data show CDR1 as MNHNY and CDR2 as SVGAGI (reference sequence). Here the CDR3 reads CASSSSGYEQYF.

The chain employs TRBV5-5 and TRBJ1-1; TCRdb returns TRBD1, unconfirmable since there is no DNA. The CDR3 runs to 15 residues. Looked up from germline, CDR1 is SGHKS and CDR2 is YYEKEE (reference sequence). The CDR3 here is CASSWDRGQNTEAFF.

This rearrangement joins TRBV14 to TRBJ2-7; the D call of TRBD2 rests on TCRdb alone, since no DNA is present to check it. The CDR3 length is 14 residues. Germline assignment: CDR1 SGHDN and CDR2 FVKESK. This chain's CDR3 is CASSQGAEGYEQYF.

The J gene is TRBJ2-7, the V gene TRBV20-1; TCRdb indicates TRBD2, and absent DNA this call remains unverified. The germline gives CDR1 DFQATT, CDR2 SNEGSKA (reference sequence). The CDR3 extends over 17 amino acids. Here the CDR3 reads CSARDLGPGLAGYEQYF.

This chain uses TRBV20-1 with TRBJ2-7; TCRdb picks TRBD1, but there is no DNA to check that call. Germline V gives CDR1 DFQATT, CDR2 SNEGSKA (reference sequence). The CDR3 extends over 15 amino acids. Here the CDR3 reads CSASYPGGGSYEQYF.

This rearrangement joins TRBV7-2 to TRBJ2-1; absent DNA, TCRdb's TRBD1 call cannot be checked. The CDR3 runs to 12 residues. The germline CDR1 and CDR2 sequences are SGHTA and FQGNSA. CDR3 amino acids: CASSSQGTEQFF.

The CDR3 sequence is CASSQGYNEQFF. V is TRBV4-3 and J is TRBJ2-1. Germline assignment: CDR1 LGHNA and CDR2 YSLEER. There are 12 residues in the CDR3.

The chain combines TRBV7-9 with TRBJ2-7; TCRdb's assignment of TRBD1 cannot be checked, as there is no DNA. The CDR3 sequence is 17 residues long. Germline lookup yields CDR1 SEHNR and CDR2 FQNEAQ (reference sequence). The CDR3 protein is CASSPPGNLAGSYEQYF.

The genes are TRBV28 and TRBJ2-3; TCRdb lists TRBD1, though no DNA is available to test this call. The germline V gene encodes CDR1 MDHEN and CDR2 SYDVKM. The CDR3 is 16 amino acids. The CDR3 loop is CASSHRGLYVTDTQYF.

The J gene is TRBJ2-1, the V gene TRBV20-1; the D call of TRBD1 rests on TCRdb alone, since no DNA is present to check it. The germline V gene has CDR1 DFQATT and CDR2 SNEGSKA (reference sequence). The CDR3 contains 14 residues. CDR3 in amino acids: CSAGWGSRGNEQFF.

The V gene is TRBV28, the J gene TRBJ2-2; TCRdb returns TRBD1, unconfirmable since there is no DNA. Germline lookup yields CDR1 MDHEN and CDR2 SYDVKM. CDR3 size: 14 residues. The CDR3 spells CASSFTGRGGELFF.

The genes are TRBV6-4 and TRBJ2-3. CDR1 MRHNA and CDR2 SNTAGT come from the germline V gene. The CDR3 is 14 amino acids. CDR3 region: CASSAGTSTDTQYF.

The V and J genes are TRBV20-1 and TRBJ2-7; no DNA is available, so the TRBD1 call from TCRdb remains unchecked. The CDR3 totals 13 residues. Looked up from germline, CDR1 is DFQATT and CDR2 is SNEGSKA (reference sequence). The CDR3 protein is CSALSTVGYEQYF.

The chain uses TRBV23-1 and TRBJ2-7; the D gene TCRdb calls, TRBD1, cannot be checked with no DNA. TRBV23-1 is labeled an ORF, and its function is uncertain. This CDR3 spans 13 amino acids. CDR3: CASSQGTAERRHF.